One sample yielded the 10 T cell receptor beta chains listed below, sequenced in a study of T cells in Graves' hyperthyroidism and ophthalmopathy. RNA transcripts gave rise to amplified TCR beta CDR3 regions. RT-PCR in the first round (using the HTBI primer set) targeted the TCR CDR3. Using its own MiXCR run on the multiplex PCR reads, TCRdb lists one record per CDR3 protein. The sample consists of 610,000 or so distinct CDR3 sequences, 46% of them appearing once. The sequenced sample was peripheral blood or thyroid tissue (not recorded which). All receptors derive from a young woman with Graves' hyperthyroidism.

This clonotype was counted ten times or more. The V gene is TRBV6-5, the J gene TRBJ2-5; TRBD2 matches at 10 bases. Germline V gives CDR1 MNHEY, CDR2 SVGAGI. J gave up 6 bases and V 6 bases, and 10 bases lay outside the gene matches. The CDR3 is made up of 15 amino acids. The CDR3 spells CASSVASGSWKTQYF. Here the CDR3 DNA reads TGTGCCAGCAGCGTAGCTAGCGGGAGTTGGAAGACCCAGTACTTC.

The V gene is TRBV6-1, the J gene TRBJ2-7, with a tentative D call TRBD1 (5 bases). The DNA end lines up better with TRBJ2-1; the J call may be wrong. CDR1 is MNHNS and CDR2 is SASEGT in the germline V gene. This CDR3 region has 14 residues. CDR3 sequence reads: CASSEGQGGDEQFF. For the CDR3, the DNA is TGTGCCAGCAGTGAAGGTCAGGGTGGGGATGAGCAGTTCTTC.

This sequence joins TRBV20-1 and TRBJ1-2, with D unclear. The length of the CDR3 is 13 residues. V gave up 0 bases and J gave up 12 bases, with 17 bases separating them. Germline V gene lookup returns CDR1 DFQATT and CDR2 SNEGSKA (reference sequence). CDR3 residues: CSARDLANSGNTF. The CDR3 coding sequence is TGCAGTGCTAGAGATCTTGCCAACTCTGGGAACACCTTC.

About this clonotype: No conserved phenylalanine or tryptophan ends this CDR3, so it is likely a read error. The DNA is omitted, as the CDR3 cannot be located on it reliably, and the CDR3 follows TCRdb's listing. The V and J genes are TRBV11-2 and TRBJ2-6; the tabulated D call, TRBD1, remains unverified against the DNA. Termini included, the CDR3 measures 12 amino acids. CDR1 is SGHAT and CDR2 is FQNNGV in the germline V gene. This CDR3 is CASSLDIGQGTT.

The V call is TRBV4-3, the J call TRBJ2-2; TRBD2 matches 15 bases. The germline V gene encodes CDR1 LGHNA and CDR2 YSLEER. J gave up 6 bases and V 1 base, and 6 bases lay outside the gene matches. CDR3 length: 18 residues. The CDR3, as DNA: TGCGCCAGCAGCCAAGTTTCGGGACTAGCGGGAGGTGCCGGGGAGCTGTTTTTT. Amino acid sequence: CASSQVSGLAGGAGELFF.

The chain is built from TRBV13 and TRBJ2-2, with D hard to call. The length of the CDR3 is 15 residues. Germline lookup yields CDR1 PRHDT and CDR2 FYEKMQ (reference sequence). Trimming took off 6 bases at V and 1 base at J, with 12 bases between the two ends. The CDR3 loop reads CASRKLTGNTGELFF. The CDR3 DNA is TGTGCCAGCAGGAAGTTGACGGGGAACACCGGGGAGCTGTTTTTT.

This clonotype has a count of ten or more. J is TRBJ1-4 and V is TRBV20-1; no clear D gene. The CDR3 sequence is 15 residues long. The germline gives CDR1 DFQATT, CDR2 SNEGSKA (reference sequence). Deletions cut 0 bases from V and 6 bases from J, with 14 bases between. DNA for the CDR3: TGCAGTGCTAGAGATTCTTCCCGCCAGCATGAAAAACTGTTTTTT. Its protein is CSARDSSRQHEKLFF.

The chain recombines TRBV5-1 with TRBJ1-1; D might be TRBD1 (6 bases). The germline gives CDR1 SGHRS, CDR2 YFSETQ. The ends were cut back, 2 bases at V and 2 bases at J, with 16 bases in the middle. This CDR3 region has 16 residues. The CDR3 DNA reads TGCGCCAGCAGCTTAGTTACGGGGGGGCCTAACACTGAAGCTTTCTTT. It codes for CASSLVTGGPNTEAFF.

The rearrangement joins TRBV5-1 to TRBJ1-2; possible D gene TRBD1, 6 bases. The CDR3 has 12 residues. CDR1 is SGHRS and CDR2 is YFSETQ in the germline V gene. Trimming cost V 2 bases and J 6 bases, with 8 bases left between them. CDR3 DNA sequence: TGCGCCAGCAGCTTTCAGGGGCATGGCTACACCTTC. Its translation: CASSFQGHGYTF.

This chain connects TRBV19 to TRBJ1-4; no definite D call. The CDR3 is 16 amino acids. V lost 6 bases, J lost 1 base, and 15 bases lay in between. Germline assignment: CDR1 LNHDA and CDR2 SQIVND (reference sequence). The chain's CDR3 is CASRTEFPRTNEKLFF. DNA for the CDR3: TGTGCCAGTAGGACCGAATTTCCTAGAACTAATGAAAAACTGTTTTTT.